A single sample is the source of the 25 T cell receptor beta chains below, sequenced in a study of cytomegalovirus exposure and HLA in healthy donors. Primers for the PCR totalled 60 Vbeta and 13 Jbeta. Sequencing was performed with immunoSEQ multiplex PCR; in TCRdb, only in-frame clones are kept and a portion is missing. The sample has 150,000 to 200,000 clones, around three quarters seen once. The sequencing sample was made of PBMCs. The receptors stem from a man aged 40-49 years in good health and CMV-seronegative.

The V and J genes are TRBV6-5 and TRBJ1-5; D ambiguous. The CDR3 is 13 amino acids. CDR1 and CDR2 (germline): MNHEY, SVGAGI. The V and J ends lost 8 bases and 2 bases respectively, with 10 bases between them. The CDR3 region is CASYPGGNQPQHF. The CDR3 DNA follows: TGTGCCAGCTATCCCGGTGGCAATCAGCCCCAGCATTTT.

The rearrangement uses TRBV11-3 and TRBJ2-2, with a weak D call TRBD2 (5 bases). Germline V gene data show CDR1 as SGHNT and CDR2 as YENEEA. This CDR3 is built from 13 residues. The germline V and J ends were trimmed by 6 bases and 3 bases, with 8 bases remaining between them. CDR3 in amino acids: CASSEGYTGELFF. In DNA, the CDR3 is TGTGCCAGCAGTGAGGGCTACACCGGGGAGCTGTTTTTT.

This clone has more than one count but fewer than ten. CDR3 DNA sequence: TGTGCCAGCGGGGGGACTAGCGGTTCCTACAATGAGCAGTTCTTC. Translated: CASGGTSGSYNEQFF. The rearrangement joins TRBV25-1 to TRBJ2-1; 11 bases are a match to TRBD2. The V gene end was trimmed by 8 bases and the J gene end by 1 base; junction bases not matched to a gene: 4. CDR3 length equals 15 residues. In germline, CDR1 is MGHDK, CDR2 SYGVNS.

The rearrangement joins TRBV5-4 to TRBJ2-7; TRBD2 is a possible D gene (6 bases). Looked up from germline, CDR1 is SGHNT and CDR2 is YYREEE (reference sequence). V was trimmed by 7 bases and J by 3 bases, leaving 17 bases between them. This CDR3 is built from 14 residues. The CDR3 sequence: CASGVTRGGYEQYF. In DNA, the CDR3 is TGTGCCAGCGGCGTGACTAGAGGTGGCTACGAGCAGTACTTC. The full variable domain, rest sourced from reference TRBV5-4 and TRBJ2-7, is ETGVTQSPTHLIKTRGQQVTLRCSSQSGHNTVSWYQQALGQGPQFIFQYYREEENGRGNFPPRFSGLQFPNYSSELNVNALELDDSALYLCASGVTRGGYEQYFGPGTRLTVT.

Comments on this clone: The germline gene is not matched at one end of the junction; a read error may be the cause. The chain links TRBV7-6 to TRBJ2-5, with TRBD2 matching over 7 bases. Germline V lookup: CDR1 SGHVS, CDR2 FNYEAQ. The CDR3 totals 13 residues. Written as DNA, the CDR3 is TGTGCCAGCAGCCTAGCGGCCCAAGAGACCCAGTACTTC. Translated: CASSLAAQETQYF.

The chain recombines TRBV28 with TRBJ2-3; 7 bases match TRBD2. V gave up 8 bases and J gave up 1 base; unmatched junction bases: 3. This CDR3 spans 13 amino acids. CDR1 and CDR2 from the germline V gene are MDHEN and SYDVKM. CDR3 DNA: TGTGCCAGCTCCCGGGGGGGCACAGATACGCAGTATTTT. It encodes CASSRGGTDTQYF. Together with reference TRBV28 and TRBJ2-3, the CDR3 gives the full variable domain: DVKVTQSSRYLVKRTGEKVFLECVQDMDHENMFWYRQDPGLGLRLIYFSYDVKMKEKGDIPEGYSVSREKKERFSLILESASTNQTSMYLCASSRGGTDTQYFGPGTRLTVL.

The DNA for the CDR3 is TGTGCCAGCAAGCCAGCGGGGGATCACAATGAGCAGTTCTTC. As protein: CASKPAGDHNEQFF. The chain uses TRBV25-1 and TRBJ2-1; 8 nucleotides align to TRBD2. This CDR3 is built from 14 residues. Per the germline V gene, CDR1 is MGHDK and CDR2 is SYGVNS. V shed 7 bases, J shed 5 bases, and the junction held 7 bases outside the gene matches.

Comment on this clone: The sample carries other DNA sequences with the same CDR3. The V and J genes are TRBV7-2 and TRBJ2-2, with 7 bases lining up with TRBD1. Trimming cost V 5 bases and J 6 bases; bases outside gene matches: 12. The CDR3 runs 16 residues. Germline CDR1 reads SGHTA; CDR2 reads FQGNSA. The CDR3 DNA reads TGTGCCAGCAGCCCTTCGGGCAGGGGGTGGGCCGGGGAGCTGTTTTTT. This codes for CASSPSGRGWAGELFF.

The V and J genes are TRBV5-6 and TRBJ2-7, with 8 bases aligning to TRBD1. Trimming at V came to 3 bases and at J to 7 bases, leaving 15 bases not matched to a gene. Germline V gives CDR1 SGHDT, CDR2 YYEEEE. The CDR3 sequence is 16 residues long. The CDR3 loop reads CASSSWTGTFGVEQYF. CDR3 coding DNA: TGTGCCAGCAGCTCCTGGACAGGGACCTTTGGGGTGGAGCAGTACTTC.

The chain carries TRBV27 and TRBJ1-2; D remains unclear. Germline lookup yields CDR1 MNHEY and CDR2 SMNVEV (reference sequence). Trimming removed 4 bases from V and 8 bases from J, with 14 bases in between. This CDR3 contains 13 residues. CDR3 nucleotide sequence: TGTGCCAGCAGTTCCGGGATCCTGAGGGGCTACACCTTC. Encoded protein: CASSSGILRGYTF.

This chain joins TRBV25-1 and TRBJ2-4, with D possibly TRBD1 on 6 matching bases. V lost 8 bases, J lost 7 bases, and 18 bases lay in between. The CDR3 runs 14 residues. Looked up from germline, CDR1 is MGHDK and CDR2 is SYGVNS. The CDR3 here is CASLNREKGNIQYF. The CDR3 DNA sequence: TGTGCCAGCCTGAACAGGGAGAAAGGGAACATTCAGTACTTC.

The V gene is TRBV6-1, the J gene TRBJ2-5; 8 bases agree with TRBD2. Matching the DNA end better, TRBJ2-7 makes the J call doubtful. Germline V lookup: CDR1 MNHNS, CDR2 SASEGT. CDR3 length: 15 amino acids. CDR3: CASSEGLAGTYEQYF. In DNA form, the CDR3 reads TGTGCCAGCAGTGAAGGATTAGCGGGGACCTACGAGCAGTACTTC.

V gene TRBV19 combines with J gene TRBJ2-7; 7 bases map to TRBD2. Germline-derived CDR1 and CDR2 are LNHDA and SQIVND (reference sequence). Trimming at V came to 7 bases and at J to 2 bases, leaving 5 bases not matched to a gene. The CDR3 runs 13 residues. The CDR3 here is CASTGGFPYEQYF. CDR3 DNA: TGTGCCAGTACGGGGGGATTCCCCTACGAGCAGTACTTC. Combining the CDR3 with reference TRBV19 and TRBJ2-7 gives the whole variable domain DGGITQSPKYLFRKEGQNVTLSCEQNLNHDAMYWYRQDPGQGLRLIYYSQIVNDFQKGDIAEGYSVSREKKESFPLTVTSAQKNPTAFYLCASTGGFPYEQYFGPGTRLTVT.

This chain uses TRBV6-1 with TRBJ2-7, with D perhaps matching TRBD1 (5 bases). The CDR3 has 14 amino acids. Trimming removed 9 bases from V and 0 bases from J, with 15 bases in between. CDR1 is MNHNS, CDR2 SASEGT, per germline. The CDR3 DNA reads TGTGCCAGTCGGCCAGGGCGGCGCTCCTACGAGCAGTACTTC. This sequence encodes CASRPGRRSYEQYF.

The J gene is TRBJ2-5, the V gene TRBV2; 8 bases map to TRBD1. With V trimmed by 7 bases and J by 5 bases, 12 bases remained unmatched. CDR3 length: 15 residues. The germline V gene has CDR1 SNHLY and CDR2 FYNNEI. The CDR3 DNA follows: TGTGCCAGCACCAACACACAGGACAGGGAGGAGACCCAGTACTTC. Its translation: CASTNTQDREETQYF. The entire variable domain, with the rest obtained from reference TRBV2 and TRBJ2-5, is as follows: EPEVTQTPSHQVTQMGQEVILRCVPISNHLYFYWYRQILGQKVEFLVSFYNNEISEKSEIFDDQFSVERPDGSNFTLKIRSTKLEDSAMYFCASTNTQDREETQYFGPGTRLLVL.

J is TRBJ2-3 and V is TRBV7-2; D is perhaps TRBD2 (6 bases). V was cut by 0 bases and J by 3 bases, with 13 bases left in between. Germline CDR1 reads SGHTA; CDR2 reads FQGNSA. CDR3 length equals 16 residues. The CDR3 sequence is CASSLARPGATDTQYF. As DNA, the CDR3 is TGTGCCAGCAGCTTAGCAAGGCCGGGAGCTACAGATACGCAGTATTTT. The complete variable domain, with remaining parts taken from reference TRBV7-2 and TRBJ2-3, reads GAGVSQSPSNKVTEKGKDVELRCDPISGHTALYWYRQSLGQGLEFLIYFQGNSAPDKSGLPSDRFSAERTGGSVSTLTIQRTQQEDSAVYLCASSLARPGATDTQYFGPGTRLTVL.

The rearrangement links TRBV5-5 to TRBJ1-4; D is perhaps TRBD1 (5 bases). CDR1 and CDR2 from the germline V gene are SGHKS and YYEKEE (reference sequence). Trimming took 2 bases from V and 6 from J, leaving 23 bases between them. The CDR3 runs to 18 residues. CDR3 sequence reads: CASSFQTDLGRVDEKLFF. The CDR3 region has the DNA TGTGCCAGCAGCTTCCAAACCGACCTCGGCAGGGTAGATGAAAAACTGTTTTTT. Looking up the rest from reference TRBV5-5 and TRBJ1-4 gives the full variable domain: DAGVTQSPTHLIKTRGQQVTLRCSPISGHKSVSWYQQVLGQGPQFIFQYYEKEERGRGNFPDRFSARQFPNYSSELNVNALLLGDSALYLCASSFQTDLGRVDEKLFFGSGTQLSVL.

This clone was recorded a few times. The CDR3, as DNA: TGTGCCAGCAGTTTGAGTCTAGTGGCCTACGAGCAGTACTTC. It yields the protein CASSLSLVAYEQYF. The chain joins TRBV28 to TRBJ2-7; D gene ambiguous. The V gene lost 3 bases and the J gene lost 2 bases, with 11 bases spanning the gap. CDR1 is MDHEN, CDR2 SYDVKM, per germline. The CDR3 sequence is 14 residues long.

CDR3 nucleotide sequence: TGTGCCAGCAGCTTAGTTAGTATAACGGGAGGGCTTCGCGGTGAGCAGTTCTTC. Amino acids: CASSLVSITGGLRGEQFF. The chain combines TRBV7-6 with TRBJ2-1; the match to TRBD2 covers 8 bases. CDR1 is SGHVS and CDR2 is FNYEAQ in the germline V gene. The J segment lost 9 bases and the V segment lost 1 base, leaving 17 bases of the junction unmatched. The CDR3 has 18 amino acids.

Only one count was recorded for this clone. The rearrangement joins TRBV6-5 to TRBJ2-2; 8 bases agree with TRBD1. Germline V CDR1 and CDR2: MNHEY, SVGAGI. Losses at the gene ends were 2 bases for V and 4 bases for J; bases not matched to a gene: 3. The CDR3 consists of 15 residues. CDR3 amino acids: CASSYNRGSTGELFF. The DNA for the CDR3 is TGTGCCAGCAGTTACAACAGGGGGAGCACCGGGGAGCTGTTTTTT.

The J gene is TRBJ2-7, the V gene TRBV11-3, with 7 bases lining up with TRBD1. After removal of 6 bases from V and 6 bases from J, the junction contained 8 bases not matched to a gene. Germline loops: CDR1 SGHNT, CDR2 YENEEA. The CDR3 contains 13 residues. The chain's CDR3 is CASSSDRVREQYF. DNA of the CDR3: TGTGCCAGCAGTTCAGACAGGGTACGCGAGCAGTACTTC.

This chain joins TRBV6-1 and TRBJ1-1; 7 bases fit TRBD1. The trim removed 4 bases at V and 6 bases at J, leaving 2 bases unmatched. Germline values: CDR1 MNHNS, CDR2 SASEGT. The CDR3 length is 12 residues. The CDR3 sequence: CASSATGAEAFF. The CDR3 DNA reads as TGTGCCAGCAGTGCCACAGGGGCTGAAGCTTTCTTT.

The chain links TRBV28 to TRBJ2-1; 10 positions agree with TRBD2. Germline CDR1 and CDR2: MDHEN and SYDVKM. The junction had 5 bases not matched to a gene; V was cut back by 6 bases and J by 0 bases. The CDR3 is made up of 16 amino acids. The CDR3 DNA reads as TGTGCCAGCAGGGATAGCGGGAGGAGCTCCTACAATGAGCAGTTCTTC. Protein: CASRDSGRSSYNEQFF.

Only one count was recorded for this clone. At one end the junction does not follow the germline gene, possibly because of a read error. The rearrangement uses TRBV2 and TRBJ2-4; D unclear. The CDR3 length is 13 residues. Germline V gene sequence: CDR1 SNHLY, CDR2 FYNNEI. CDR3 loop: CASSEGAKNSQYF. The DNA for the CDR3 is TGTGCCAGCAGTGAAGGGGCCAAAAACAGTCAGTACTTC.

The table lists this clone with a few counts. The rearrangement uses TRBV2 and TRBJ2-2; the D gene is possibly TRBD1 (5 bases). V was trimmed by 5 bases and J by 4 bases, leaving 14 bases between them. Per germline, CDR1 SNHLY and CDR2 FYNNEI. This CDR3 is 15 amino acids long. The CDR3 sequence: CASSSDGQGTGELFF. In DNA form, the CDR3 reads TGTGCCAGCAGTTCGGACGGCCAGGGCACCGGGGAGCTGTTTTTT.